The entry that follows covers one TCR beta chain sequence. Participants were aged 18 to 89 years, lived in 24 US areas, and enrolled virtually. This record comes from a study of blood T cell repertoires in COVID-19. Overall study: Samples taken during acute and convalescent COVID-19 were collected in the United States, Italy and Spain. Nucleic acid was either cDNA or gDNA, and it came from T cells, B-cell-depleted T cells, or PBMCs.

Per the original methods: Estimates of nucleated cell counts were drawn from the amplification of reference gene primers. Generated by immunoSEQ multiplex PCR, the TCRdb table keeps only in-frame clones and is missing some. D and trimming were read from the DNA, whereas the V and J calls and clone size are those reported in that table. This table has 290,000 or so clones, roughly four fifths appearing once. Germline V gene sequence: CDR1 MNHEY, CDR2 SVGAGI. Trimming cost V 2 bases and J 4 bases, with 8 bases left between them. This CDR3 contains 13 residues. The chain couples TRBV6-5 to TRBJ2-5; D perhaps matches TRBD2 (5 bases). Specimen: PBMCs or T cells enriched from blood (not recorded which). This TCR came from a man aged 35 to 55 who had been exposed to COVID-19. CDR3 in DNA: TGTGCCAGCAGTTACAGGGCGGGAGAGACCCAGTACTTC. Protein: CASSYRAGETQYF.